Listed below are T cell receptor beta chains from one sample, sequenced in a study of cytomegalovirus exposure and HLA in healthy donors. Clones were read by immunoSEQ multiplex PCR, and TCRdb kept only the in-frame ones, dropping some. Among roughly 110,000 clones listed, around 89% were seen once. Input material: PBMCs. Receptors originate from a woman aged 18-29 years in good health and CMV-seropositive. Both conserved end residues are trimmed from each CDR3. The order of the fields is V gene, CDR3 protein.

V: TRBV18; CDR3: ASSPTTGIGYT
V: TRBV18; CDR3: ASSPPSVNEQF
V: TRBV2; CDR3: ASRDRWTGNTEAF
V: TRBV2; CDR3: ASSGTGFGNTIY
V: TRBV27; CDR3: ASSLTGGYYGYT
V: TRBV9; CDR3: ASSVSGTGELF
V: TRBV6-1; CDR3: AITRQGDFYGYT
V: TRBV7-9; CDR3: ASSKIDRLNTEAF
V: TRBV4-1; CDR3: ASSRIRGDNEKLF
V: TRBV10-3; CDR3: AISPGTSGPGGTQY
V: TRBV4-3; CDR3: ASSQTHPGGGNYGYT
V: TRBV28; CDR3: ASSPRGQGLSTDTQY
V: TRBV18; CDR3: ASSPNFGDYGYT
V: TRBV7-9; CDR3: ASSLDVGTSGGG